A selection of T cell receptor beta chains follows, all from one sample in a study of blood T cells in healthy people across ages. TCRdb re-called the 5' RACE reads through MiXCR, storing one row per CDR3 protein. The table shows some 900,000 distinct CDR3 sequences, with under 50% occurring only once. The sequencing sample was made of blood. The receptors shown here come from a man younger than 40 in good health. CDR3s include the opening cysteine and the closing phenylalanine or tryptophan. Expanded clones are given a class, and other clones once, few, many or no size at all.

TRBV6-2/TRBV6-3	14	TRBJ2-7	-	CASSYPSGGYEQYF
TRBV20-1	14	TRBJ1-1	-	CSARAAGPNTEAFF
TRBV28	11	TRBJ2-5	many	CASSHKETQYF
TRBV7-2	15	TRBJ2-5	-	CASSLGVRGGETQYF
TRBV12-5	14	TRBJ1-1	few	CASAPPTGGWVDFF
TRBV28	14	TRBJ2-7	-	CASSLFREPYEQYF
TRBV6-5	15	TRBJ2-7	-	CASSWGTGARYEQYF
TRBV6-2/TRBV6-3	16	TRBJ2-1	-	CASSYARPRQVNEQFF
TRBV9	14	TRBJ1-1	-	CASSVLQGSTEAFF
TRBV27	13	TRBJ2-4	many	CASRRTEGNIQYF
TRBV5-1	15	TRBJ2-7	-	CASFNSRADSYEQYF
TRBV6-2/TRBV6-3	15	TRBJ2-1	-	CASSYSGGGIYEQFF
TRBV28	15	TRBJ1-2	-	CASSSPANGDYGYTF
TRBV10-3	16	TRBJ1-1	-	CAISEGRGGPSTEAFF
TRBV6-2/TRBV6-3	15	TRBJ1-1	-	CASKEDTSVNTEAFF
TRBV10-3	15	TRBJ2-3	-	CAISEATTGTDTQYF
TRBV4-1	15	TRBJ2-6	-	CASSQLLSGASVLTF
TRBV2	13	TRBJ2-2	-	CASTHPNTGELFF
TRBV20-1	14	TRBJ2-7	-	CSARDRPGDYEQYF
TRBV20-1	13	TRBJ2-7	few	CSADGSPAYEQYF
TRBV7-2	13	TRBJ2-5	few	CASSPDNQETQYF
TRBV27	13	TRBJ2-7	once	CASSHGTGHEQYF
TRBV6-7	14	TRBJ2-5	-	CASSPQQEYKTQYF
TRBV6-2/TRBV6-3	15	TRBJ2-3	once	CASEGGSSITDTQYF
TRBV7-2	15	TRBJ2-5	-	CASSPLTSAGETQYF
TRBV10-3	13	-	few	CAICQTGEGEQYF
TRBV6-5	16	TRBJ2-1	-	CASSYFPRGGQNEQFF
TRBV20-1	16	TRBJ2-5	-	CSARERVAGVQETQYF
TRBV10-3	16	TRBJ2-5	-	CAISDPGEQGGETQYF
TRBV13	14	TRBJ2-7	-	CASSWRDVTYEQYF
TRBV4-1	13	TRBJ1-2	few	CASIGDGDYGYTF
TRBV27	12	TRBJ2-5	few	CASSLPGGTQYF
TRBV7-8	15	TRBJ1-2	-	CASSPEGGANYGYTF
TRBV6-2/TRBV6-3	16	TRBJ2-1	few	CASSDPSGIRYNEQFF
TRBV24-1	16	TRBJ2-1	-	CTTSDTRQGVINEQFF
TRBV7-2	15	TRBJ2-1	few	CASSFGPDPANEQFF
TRBV4-2	16	TRBJ2-7	-	CASSHLNGRNSYEQYF
TRBV7-9	16	TRBJ2-3	-	CASSLLPSGTTDTQYF
TRBV20-1	15	TRBJ2-1	few	CSARIPLAGRNEQFF
TRBV7-6	15	TRBJ2-1	-	CASSYDRGYGNEQFF
TRBV28	15	-	once	CASSLARISYNEQYF